Here is one T cell receptor (beta chain) with its context. The data were obtained in a study of ipilimumab plus nivolumab after autologous stem cell transplantation. Across the whole study: Typical patient got roughly five ipilimumab doses and roughly 8 nivolumab doses (median).

Germline lookup yields CDR1 KGHSH and CDR2 LQKENI. This CDR3 contains 17 residues. V lost 6 bases, J lost 4 bases, and 15 bases stayed unmatched. Ipilimumab, 1 mg/kg, started 14 to 28 days after autologous transplant. Patients received nivolumab 3 mg/kg at weeks 1, 4, 7, 10, then fortnightly to week 26. Sequencing used immunoSEQ multiplex PCR; TCRdb keeps in-frame clones, though not all of them. This table holds roughly 16,000 clones, 70% to 90% found once. The receptor was isolated from a male donor with diffuse large B-cell lymphoma. Sequencing was performed on PBMCs, taken in a trial of ipilimumab plus nivolumab as post-transplant consolidation. The chain has TRBV18 and TRBJ1-3, with 7 bases identical to TRBD1. In nucleotides, the CDR3 is TGTGCCAGCTCGCAATCGGGACAGTCAATCTCGGGAAACACCATATATTTT. Its protein product is CASSQSGQSISGNTIYF.